These 19 T cell receptor beta chains were all obtained from the same sample, sequenced in a study of blood T cell repertoires in COVID-19. Clones were sequenced by immunoSEQ multiplex PCR, and TCRdb holds only the in-frame ones, with some missing. Of about 200,000 clones listed, about 90% were seen once; the top ten hold under 2%. The specimen sequenced was peripheral blood. These receptors were collected from a man aged 35-49 years with active or convalescent COVID-19.

The CDR3 bases are TGCGCCAGCAGCGGGGGGAGTCGACAGGGGGAATACGAGCAGTACTTC. Its protein is CASSGGSRQGEYEQYF. V gene TRBV5-1 combines with J gene TRBJ2-7; 9 bases match TRBD1. This CDR3 is built from 16 residues. Trimming took 4 bases from V and 4 from J; bases not matched to a gene: 12. The germline V gene encodes CDR1 SGHRS and CDR2 YFSETQ.

This clone was seen only a few times. V usage is TRBV9 and J usage is TRBJ2-7, with 7 bases lining up with TRBD2. Per germline, CDR1 SGDLS and CDR2 YYNGEE. Germline trimming cut 3 bases from V and 3 bases from J; bases unmatched to any gene: 15. The CDR3 sequence is 17 residues long. The CDR3 DNA reads TGTGCCAGCAGCGCCCCCTCGGGGAGCGGGGACGTCTACGAGCAGTACTTC. Protein: CASSAPSGSGDVYEQYF.

This rearrangement joins TRBV24-1 to TRBJ1-5; no firm D call. The CDR3 totals 14 residues. Germline CDR1 reads KGHDR; CDR2 reads SFDVKD. With 5 bases removed from V and 0 bases from J, the gap between germline ends came to 7 bases. The CDR3, as DNA: TGTGCCACCAGTGTAGACTATAGCAATCAGCCCCAGCATTTT. Protein product: CATSVDYSNQPQHF.

CDR3 nucleotide sequence: TGTGCCAGCAAAAAACCGGGACAGGGGGGCCACGAGCAGTACTTC. Amino acid sequence: CASKKPGQGGHEQYF. This rearrangement joins TRBV27 to TRBJ2-7; TRBD1 matches at 11 bases. The V gene's germline CDR1 is MNHEY and CDR2 SMNVEV (reference sequence). Trimming took 7 bases from V and 5 from J; bases not matched to a gene: 10. The CDR3 runs to 15 residues.

The V call is TRBV7-9, the J call TRBJ2-2; D gene uncertain. CDR3 length: 12 residues. CDR1 is SEHNR and CDR2 is FQNEAQ in the germline V gene (reference sequence). Trimming removed 11 bases from V and 7 bases from J, with 14 bases in between. CDR3: CASPTMGGELFF. The DNA of the CDR3 is TGTGCCTCCCCAACTATGGGCGGGGAGCTGTTTTTT.

The gene calls are TRBV27 and TRBJ2-7, with a weak D call TRBD1 (6 bases). V was clipped by 5 bases and J by 3 bases, with 14 bases between them. The CDR3 totals 14 residues. Germline loops: CDR1 MNHEY, CDR2 SMNVEV (reference sequence). CDR3 in amino acids: CASSTPTGNYEQYF. The CDR3 DNA is TGTGCCAGCAGTACCCCGACAGGAAACTACGAGCAGTACTTC.

CDR3 bases: TGTGCCAGCAGCTTAAGGACACAGCCTGGCTATGGCTACACCTTC. Amino acid sequence: CASSLRTQPGYGYTF. This chain connects TRBV7-8 to TRBJ1-2; D is perhaps TRBD1 (5 bases). CDR3 length: 15 residues. Looked up from germline, CDR1 is SGHVS and CDR2 is FQNEAQ. V lost 2 bases and J lost 4, with 14 bases in between.

The V call is TRBV11-2, the J call TRBJ1-2; TRBD1 aligns across 9 bases. Germline lookup yields CDR1 SGHAT and CDR2 FQNNGV. The length of the CDR3 is 14 residues. With 1 base clipped from V and 3 bases from J, the junction kept 0 bases outside the gene matches. The CDR3 region is CASSLGTGDYGYTF. CDR3 DNA sequence: TGTGCCAGCAGCTTAGGGACAGGGGACTATGGCTACACCTTC.

The chain links TRBV2 to TRBJ2-5; 8 nucleotides match TRBD1. This CDR3 is 12 amino acids long. Trimming removed 6 bases from V and 3 bases from J; junction bases left unmatched: 0. Germline lookup yields CDR1 SNHLY and CDR2 FYNNEI. The CDR3 protein is CASRDREETQYF. The CDR3 DNA reads as TGTGCCAGCAGGGACAGGGAAGAGACCCAGTACTTC.

The V and J genes are TRBV2 and TRBJ2-1; 7 bases line up with TRBD2. V gave up 6 bases and J gave up 4 bases; unmatched junction bases: 12. The CDR3 consists of 16 residues. Germline loops: CDR1 SNHLY, CDR2 FYNNEI. For the CDR3, the DNA is TGTGCCAGCAGAGAGGCTAGCGGCTTATTTTACAATGAGCAGTTCTTC. It specifies CASREASGLFYNEQFF. The complete variable domain, with remaining parts taken from reference TRBV2 and TRBJ2-1, reads EPEVTQTPSHQVTQMGQEVILRCVPISNHLYFYWYRQILGQKVEFLVSFYNNEISEKSEIFDDQFSVERPDGSNFTLKIRSTKLEDSAMYFCASREASGLFYNEQFFGPGTRLTVL.

The genes are TRBV25-1 and TRBJ1-1, with 8 positions matching TRBD1. The V gene's germline CDR1 is MGHDK and CDR2 SYGVNS. V lost 8 bases and J lost 1; bases outside the gene matches: 6. This CDR3 spans 14 amino acids. The CDR3 DNA sequence: TGTGCCAGCTCTCCGGGACAGGCGAACACTGAAGCTTTCTTT. Its protein is CASSPGQANTEAFF.

This chain joins TRBV19 and TRBJ1-1, with D hard to call. The CDR3 is made up of 13 amino acids. Trimming stripped 6 bases from V and 4 bases from J, with 12 bases between. From germline, CDR1 is LNHDA and CDR2 SQIVND (reference sequence). CDR3 nucleotides: TGTGCCAGTAGGGCTCCCCCAGGCACTGAAGCTTTCTTT. Protein product: CASRAPPGTEAFF.

This clone was counted a single time. The V call is TRBV4-2, the J call TRBJ1-6; 9 bases are shared with TRBD1. Germline-derived CDR1 and CDR2 are LGHNA and YNFKEQ. J was trimmed by 10 bases and V by 0 bases; bases with no gene match: 4. The CDR3 covers 15 residues. The chain's CDR3 is CASSQDTGGYSPLHF. CDR3 bases: TGTGCCAGCAGCCAAGATACAGGGGGCTACTCACCCCTCCACTTT.

The chain uses TRBV2 and TRBJ1-1; 7 bases align to TRBD1. In germline, CDR1 is SNHLY, CDR2 FYNNEI. The junction had 12 bases not matched to a gene; V was cut back by 6 bases and J by 8 bases. The CDR3 is 14 amino acids. The CDR3 nucleotides are TGTGCCAGCAGAGAGAGACAGGGTCTAGGAGAAGCTTTCTTT. Translated, it gives CASRERQGLGEAFF. Combining the CDR3 with reference TRBV2 and TRBJ1-1 gives the whole variable domain EPEVTQTPSHQVTQMGQEVILRCVPISNHLYFYWYRQILGQKVEFLVSFYNNEISEKSEIFDDQFSVERPDGSNFTLKIRSTKLEDSAMYFCASRERQGLGEAFFGQGTRLTVV.

The table lists this clone with many counts. The chain uses TRBV5-4 and TRBJ1-6, with D possibly being TRBD1 (6 bases). The CDR3 is 17 amino acids. CDR1 is SGHNT, CDR2 YYREEE, per germline (reference sequence). The germline V and J ends were trimmed by 0 bases and 5 bases, with 15 bases remaining between them. The CDR3 protein is CASSLGDTTRNNSPLHF. DNA of the CDR3: TGTGCCAGCAGCTTGGGGGACACCACCCGTAATAATTCACCCCTCCACTTT.

Note on this clone: A read error may be the cause here, since a much bigger clone is one base away. This same CDR3 is encoded by further DNA sequences in the sample. The V call is TRBV6-4, the J call TRBJ2-3, with TRBD2 matching over 11 bases. The V segment lost 3 bases and the J segment 2 bases; nucleotides outside the gene matches: 1. CDR1 is MRHNA, CDR2 SNTAGT, per germline. The CDR3 consists of 15 residues. The chain's CDR3 is CASSDSGGATDTQYF. The CDR3 region has the DNA TGTGCCAGCAGTGATAGCGGGGGGGCCACAGATACGCAGTATTTT.

The gene calls are TRBV9 and TRBJ1-4; TRBD1 matches at 11 bases. The germline gives CDR1 SGDLS, CDR2 YYNGEE. The V gene end was trimmed by 4 bases and the J gene end by 7 bases; junction bases not matched to a gene: 12. CDR3 length: 17 amino acids. The CDR3, as DNA: TGTGCCAGCAGCCTCGAACCCCCGGGACAGGGGGTTGAAAAACTGTTTTTT. This encodes CASSLEPPGQGVEKLFF.

This chain links TRBV27 with TRBJ2-7; 7 bases map to TRBD1. CDR1 and CDR2 (germline): MNHEY, SMNVEV (reference sequence). Trimming took 4 bases from V and 2 from J; bases not matched to a gene: 5. The CDR3 extends over 14 amino acids. The CDR3 DNA sequence: TGTGCCAGCAGTTGGGCAGGGGGAGCCTACGAGCAGTACTTC. Translated: CASSWAGGAYEQYF.

This clone was detected only a few times. The chain carries TRBV18 and TRBJ1-2; no clear D. CDR1 KGHSH and CDR2 LQKENI come from the germline V gene. The CDR3 loop spans 15 amino acids. Trimming took 3 bases from V and 0 from J, leaving 11 bases between them. CDR3 sequence (DNA): TGTGCCAGCTCACCTTTCCCCCATCCTAACTATGGCTACACCTTC. The encoded protein is CASSPFPHPNYGYTF.